This TCR beta chain was identified in a study of a mutant IDH1 vaccine in newly diagnosed glioma. Study context: Treated patients had a mean age of approximately 40 years and an approximately 62% male, approximately 38% female split.

Germline V gives CDR1 MGHRA, CDR2 YSYEKL. The CDR3 is made up of 15 amino acids. With 1 base removed from V and 1 base from J, the gap between germline ends came to 10 bases. The time point: week 35, safety follow-up. The study gave 300 ug of mutant IDH1 20-mer peptide per vaccine dose, with topical imiquimod. Data came from immunoSEQ multiplex PCR; TCRdb stores just in-frame clones and leaves some out. This table holds about 31,000 clones, 70% to 85% found once. The sample holds a few counts of this clone. Antigen: not known. This TCR was recovered from a man aged 25 to 40 with glioma. This rearrangement joins TRBV4-1 to TRBJ1-1; D is unresolved. Sequenced here: PBMCs, sampled from a glioma patient whose treatment included an IDH1 peptide vaccine. This CDR3 is CASSQGRLENTEAFF. CDR3 coding DNA: TGCGCCAGCAGCCAAGGTCGCCTCGAGAACACTGAAGCTTTCTTT.